The T cell receptor beta chain described here comes from a study of CD8 T cell repertoires and HIV-1 epitope variants. Method: immunoSEQ multiplex PCR; TCRdb's copy keeps in-frame clones and lacks some. This sample has approximately 90,000 clones, with over 70% found just once. J gave up 3 bases and V 4 bases, and 6 bases lay outside the gene matches. The length of the CDR3 is 15 residues. The germline gives CDR1 KGHSH, CDR2 LQKENI. The chain has TRBV18 and TRBJ2-7; 10 bases align to TRBD1. Material for sequencing was uncultured baseline CD8+ T cells from peripheral blood mononuclear cells (PBMCs). This clonotype was sampled from a male donor with HIV. In nucleotides, the CDR3 is TGTGCCAGCTCACGAACCGGGACAGGGGACTACGAGCAGTACTTC. This sequence encodes CASSRTGTGDYEQYF.